The clone carrying this T cell receptor beta chain was seen only a few times. The data originate from a study of T cell changes during pregnancy in multiple sclerosis. Losses at the gene ends were 3 bases for V and 1 base for J; bases not matched to a gene: 7. Looked up from germline, CDR1 is SQVTM and CDR2 is ANQGSEA. There are 15 residues in the CDR3. Assay: immunoSEQ multiplex PCR; the TCRdb copy retains only in-frame clones and omits some. The sample lists tens of thousands of clones; 92% were seen once. The input for sequencing was CD4+ T cells from peripheral blood mononuclear cells, taken in the second trimester of pregnancy. This chain links TRBV29-1 with TRBJ1-1, with 8 bases identical to TRBD1. The clonotype was recovered from a female donor with multiple sclerosis, enrolled in a pregnancy study. The CDR3: CSVDKAGGKNTEAFF. CDR3 sequence (DNA): TGCAGCGTTGATAAGGCAGGGGGCAAGAACACTGAAGCTTTCTTT.